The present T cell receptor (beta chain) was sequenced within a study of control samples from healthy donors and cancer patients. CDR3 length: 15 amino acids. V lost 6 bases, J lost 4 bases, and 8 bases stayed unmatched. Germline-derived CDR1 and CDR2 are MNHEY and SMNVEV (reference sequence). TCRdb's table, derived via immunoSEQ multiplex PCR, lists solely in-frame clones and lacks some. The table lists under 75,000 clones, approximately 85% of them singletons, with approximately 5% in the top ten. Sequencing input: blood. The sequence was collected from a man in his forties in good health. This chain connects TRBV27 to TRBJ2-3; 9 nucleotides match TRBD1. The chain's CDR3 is CASRTGTGLADTQYF. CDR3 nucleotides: TGTGCCAGCAGAACCGGGACAGGGTTGGCAGATACGCAGTATTTT.